These 8 T cell receptor beta chains were all obtained from the same sample, sequenced in a study of blood T cell repertoires in COVID-19 (dated by TCRdb to about 2020). Library construction relied on the immunoSEQ multiplex PCR assay. Imported from immuneACCESS, the table was reduced by TCRdb to in-frame sequences with V and J called. These copies leave out some clones; in studies compared against another copy, an unresolved V gene accounts for under half, and the cause of the remainder is not known. The sample table lists 250,000 to 300,000 clones, approximately 85% of them with a count of one. Together, the top ten hold 8% to 13% of the sample. The sequencing input was peripheral blood. These receptor sequences come from a woman in her sixties or seventies with acute or convalescent COVID-19.

This chain links TRBV7-6 with TRBJ1-1; D possibly corresponds to TRBD1 (6 bases). The germline V gene encodes CDR1 SGHVS and CDR2 FNYEAQ. Trimming removed 5 bases at V and 5 bases at J, with 21 bases between. The CDR3 is 16 amino acids. The CDR3 loop is CASSLSAGAPVTEAFF. CDR3 coding DNA: TGTGCCAGCAGCCTCTCCGCGGGGGCGCCGGTAACTGAAGCTTTCTTT.

The CDR3 here is CASSPGTRGHEQFF. The CDR3 bases are TGTGCCAGCAGCCCCGGGACCAGGGGGCATGAGCAGTTCTTC. V usage is TRBV11-2 and J usage is TRBJ2-1; TRBD1 matches 8 bases. CDR3 length: 14 amino acids. The V gene's germline CDR1 is SGHAT and CDR2 FQNNGV. V was pared by 5 bases and J by 8 bases, with 8 bases of the junction left unmatched.

The chain carries TRBV7-9 and TRBJ2-7; 8 bases map to TRBD2. The junction had 9 bases not matched to a gene; V was cut back by 5 bases and J by 3 bases. The CDR3 runs to 15 residues. Germline V gene data show CDR1 as SEHNR and CDR2 as FQNEAQ (reference sequence). CDR3 loop: CASSPGGARSYEQYF. The CDR3 bases are TGTGCCAGCAGCCCCGGGGGGGCTCGGAGCTACGAGCAGTACTTC.

J is TRBJ2-7 and V is TRBV6-5; TRBD1 aligns across 8 bases. CDR1 and CDR2 (germline): MNHEY, SVGAGI. Trimming at V came to 8 bases and at J to 3 bases, leaving 6 bases not matched to a gene. The CDR3 consists of 13 residues. For the CDR3, the DNA is TGTGCCAGCCAAGTTGGACAGGGCTACGAGCAGTACTTC. As protein: CASQVGQGYEQYF.

The chain couples TRBV2 to TRBJ1-3; the D is unclear. From germline, CDR1 is SNHLY and CDR2 FYNNEI. The length of the CDR3 is 14 residues. V was pared by 5 bases and J by 3 bases, with 11 bases between. The CDR3 DNA sequence: TGTGCCAGCAGTCCTTACAGTCGTGGAAACACCATATATTTT. This sequence encodes CASSPYSRGNTIYF.

The chain has TRBV11-2 and TRBJ1-2; D is possibly TRBD1 (5 bases). CDR1 and CDR2 from the germline V gene are SGHAT and FQNNGV. V gave up 0 bases and J gave up 5 bases, with 10 bases separating them. CDR3 size: 14 residues. The CDR3 DNA follows: TGTGCCAGCAGCTTAGAAGGGGTTAGGTATGGCTACACCTTC. Protein: CASSLEGVRYGYTF.

The chain employs TRBV6-4 and TRBJ1-2; D call uncertain. Germline assignment: CDR1 MRHNA and CDR2 SNTAGT. The CDR3 is 14 amino acids. The germline V and J ends were trimmed by 0 bases and 8 bases, with 13 bases remaining between them. The CDR3 bases are TGTGCCAGCAGTGACTCGAGAATCAACCAAGGCTACACCTTC. Translation: CASSDSRINQGYTF.

The chain links TRBV5-6 to TRBJ1-2; TRBD1 matches at 7 bases. Trimming took 2 bases from V and 0 from J; bases not matched to a gene: 1. The CDR3 spans 14 residues. Germline V gene lookup returns CDR1 SGHDT and CDR2 YYEEEE. The chain's CDR3 is CASSLQGSNYGYTF. The DNA of the CDR3 is TGTGCCAGCAGCTTACAGGGGTCTAACTATGGCTACACCTTC.